The 28 T cell receptor beta chains presented below share a single source sample, sequenced in a study of blood T cell repertoires in COVID-19. Method: immunoSEQ multiplex PCR; TCRdb's copy keeps in-frame clones and lacks some. The table records a few hundred thousand clones, 70% to 90% of them present only once. Sequenced: PBMCs or T cells enriched from blood (not recorded which). These receptors were obtained from a woman aged 45-60 years who had recovered from COVID-19.

The V and J genes are TRBV7-9 and TRBJ1-5; 8 positions agree with TRBD1. CDR1 is SEHNR and CDR2 is FQNEAQ in the germline V gene (reference sequence). The CDR3 runs 15 residues. J lost 6 bases, V lost 4 bases, and 8 bases had no gene match. The CDR3 region is CASSSQDREGQPQHF. CDR3 nucleotide sequence: TGTGCCAGCAGCTCTCAGGACAGGGAAGGTCAGCCCCAGCATTTT.

V is TRBV2 and J is TRBJ1-4, with a weak D call TRBD1 (6 bases). CDR3 length: 14 amino acids. CDR1 is SNHLY and CDR2 is FYNNEI in the germline V gene. Trimming removed 8 bases at V and 5 bases at J, with 15 bases between. This CDR3 reads CASRFDRRNEKLFF. The CDR3 region has the DNA TGTGCCAGCCGTTTTGACAGGCGGAATGAAAAACTGTTTTTT.

This chain joins TRBV2 and TRBJ1-3; D is uncertain. Trimming left V 6 bases short and J 0 bases short, with 9 bases between. Germline V gives CDR1 SNHLY, CDR2 FYNNEI. This CDR3 comprises 14 residues. In DNA form, the CDR3 reads TGTGCCAGCAGGGCACAGAGCTCTGGAAACACCATATATTTT. It codes for CASRAQSSGNTIYF.

The CDR3 sequence is CASSEDSLGTVREKLFF. The DNA for the CDR3 is TGTGCCAGCAGTGAAGATAGTTTGGGGACAGTCCGGGAAAAACTGTTTTTT. V and J are TRBV6-1 and TRBJ1-4, with 7 positions matching TRBD1. There are 17 residues in the CDR3. The junction had 13 bases not matched to a gene; V was cut back by 1 base and J by 8 bases. Germline V lookup: CDR1 MNHNS, CDR2 SASEGT.

The chain employs TRBV12-5 and TRBJ1-2; 8 positions match TRBD1. The CDR3 loop spans 14 amino acids. Germline trimming cut 1 base from V and 10 bases from J; bases unmatched to any gene: 8. Germline V CDR1 and CDR2: LGHNT, FRNRAP. CDR3 in DNA: TGTGCTAGTGGTTTGGCTCGGACAGGGAATGACTACACCTTC. Its protein product is CASGLARTGNDYTF.

The CDR3 loop reads CASSAGSFRNQPQHF. The CDR3 DNA reads as TGTGCCAGCAGCGCTGGGAGTTTTCGCAATCAGCCCCAGCATTTT. This sequence joins TRBV28 and TRBJ1-5; unclear D gene. The germline gives CDR1 MDHEN, CDR2 SYDVKM. The CDR3 extends over 15 amino acids. Trimming took 6 bases from V and 2 from J, leaving 14 bases between them.

This chain joins TRBV6-5 and TRBJ1-5; D is possibly TRBD1 (5 bases). The V and J ends lost 9 bases and 2 bases respectively, with 17 bases between them. The germline CDR1 and CDR2 sequences are MNHEY and SVGAGI. The CDR3 totals 15 residues. The CDR3 spells CASRYGRARNQPQHF. As DNA, the CDR3 is TGTGCCAGTCGTTATGGCAGGGCACGCAATCAGCCCCAGCATTTT.

This rearrangement joins TRBV6-1 to TRBJ2-1, with 8 bases that match TRBD1. The germline V gene encodes CDR1 MNHNS and CDR2 SASEGT. After removal of 2 bases from V and 0 bases from J, the junction contained 12 bases not matched to a gene. The CDR3 is 19 amino acids. In DNA form, the CDR3 reads TGTGCCAGCAGTGAATGGGACAGGATCCTCGAGGGCTCCTACAATGAGCAGTTCTTC. It yields the protein CASSEWDRILEGSYNEQFF.

The chain is built from TRBV2 and TRBJ2-1; 8 nucleotides agree with TRBD1. V lost 1 base to trimming and J lost 6 bases; unmatched junction nucleotides: 5. This CDR3 region has 15 residues. Germline V lookup: CDR1 SNHLY, CDR2 FYNNEI. The CDR3 sequence is CASSEGDRIFNEQFF. CDR3 coding DNA: TGTGCCAGCAGTGAAGGGGACAGGATCTTCAATGAGCAGTTCTTC.

The rearrangement links TRBV7-9 to TRBJ2-7; unclear D gene. CDR3 length: 14 amino acids. V was clipped by 5 bases and J by 4 bases, with 15 bases between them. Germline V gene lookup returns CDR1 SEHNR and CDR2 FQNEAQ (reference sequence). The CDR3 region has the DNA TGTGCCAGCAGCCCCCGATCCCCCAGTTACGAGCAGTACTTC. Residues: CASSPRSPSYEQYF.

This rearrangement joins TRBV5-8 to TRBJ2-4; 13 bases match TRBD2. CDR3 length equals 16 residues. With V trimmed by 4 bases and J by 9 bases, 10 bases remained unmatched. Germline lookup yields CDR1 SGHTS and CDR2 YDEGEE. The CDR3 sequence: CASSPRTSGSHGIQYF. The CDR3 nucleotides are TGTGCCAGCAGCCCCCGGACTAGCGGGAGTCATGGCATTCAGTACTTC.

V is TRBV12-3 or TRBV12-4 and J is TRBJ2-3; possible D gene TRBD2, 5 bases. Trimming pared 5 bases from V and 10 bases from J, leaving 10 bases between. This CDR3 region has 11 residues. The chain's CDR3 is CASSAFGAQYF. CDR3 sequence (DNA): TGTGCCAGCAGTGCTTTCGGGGCGCAGTATTTT.

The chain recombines TRBV28 with TRBJ2-7; possibly TRBD2 for D (5 bases). V dropped 3 bases and J dropped 4 bases, with 19 bases sitting between them. The CDR3 is 16 residues long. The germline CDR1 and CDR2 sequences are MDHEN and SYDVKM. The CDR3 protein is CASSFEGNGLYYEQYF. DNA of the CDR3: TGTGCCAGCAGTTTCGAGGGCAACGGACTTTATTACGAGCAGTACTTC.

This clone was observed a single time. The DNA is left out, because the CDR3 cannot be placed on it with certainty; the CDR3 is given as TCRdb lists it. The chain combines TRBV28 with TRBJ1-1. CDR1 and CDR2 (germline): MDHEN, SYDVKM. The CDR3 has 15 residues if both end residues are counted. CDR3 sequence: CASSLITSTVPEAFF.

This chain links TRBV10-1 with TRBJ2-1; 10 nucleotides line up with TRBD1. Germline V CDR1 and CDR2: WNHNN, SYGVQD (reference sequence). The trim removed 5 bases at V and 0 bases at J, leaving 4 bases unmatched. This CDR3 contains 16 residues. The CDR3 DNA reads TGCGCCAGCAGTCCCAGGACAGGGGGCTCCTACAATGAGCAGTTCTTC. This codes for CASSPRTGGSYNEQFF.

This CDR3 reads CASSQAEVQGYTF. In nucleotides, the CDR3 is TGTGCCAGCTCGCAAGCTGAGGTACAAGGCTACACCTTC. The chain employs TRBV18 and TRBJ1-2, with no clear D. V dropped 6 bases and J dropped 8 bases, with 16 bases sitting between them. Germline assignment: CDR1 KGHSH and CDR2 LQKENI. CDR3 length: 13 amino acids.

The V gene is TRBV11-2, the J gene TRBJ1-2; 8 bases fit TRBD1. Unmatched junction bases numbered 3, after V lost 5 bases and J lost 4 bases. Germline CDR1 reads SGHAT; CDR2 reads FQNNGV. The CDR3 sequence is 13 residues long. CDR3 in DNA: TGTGCCAGCAGCGACAGGGGACTCTATGGCTACACCTTC. Amino acid sequence: CASSDRGLYGYTF.

V and J are TRBV4-2 and TRBJ2-5; TRBD2 matches 8 bases. Germline V gene lookup returns CDR1 LGHNA and CDR2 YNFKEQ. The CDR3 consists of 16 residues. V was clipped by 0 bases and J by 7 bases; unmatched bases: 10. The DNA of the CDR3 is TGTGCCAGCAGCCAAGATCTAAGCGGGAGTGGGGGGACCCAGTACTTC. It translates to CASSQDLSGSGGTQYF.

This rearrangement joins TRBV6-2 or TRBV6-3 to TRBJ2-1, with D maybe TRBD2 (5 bases). Germline CDR1 is MNHEY and CDR2 is SVGEGT. The CDR3 runs to 14 residues. Deletions cut 5 bases from V and 2 bases from J, with 10 bases between. The DNA of the CDR3 is TGTGCCAGCAGTCGGGGTGCTCCCTACAATGAGCAGTTCTTC. It is translated as CASSRGAPYNEQFF.

The chain combines TRBV6-5 with TRBJ1-2, with a possible D match to TRBD1 (5 bases). There are 14 residues in the CDR3. Germline V lookup: CDR1 MNHEY, CDR2 SVGAGI. V dropped 10 bases and J dropped 7 bases, with 22 bases sitting between them. In DNA form, the CDR3 reads TGTGCCACGGGGAGACTGGGGGGGTCGTTTGGCTACACCTTC. Translating gives CATGRLGGSFGYTF.

Only one count was recorded for this clone. This chain uses TRBV12-3 or TRBV12-4 with TRBJ2-5; 7 bases are a match to TRBD2. The CDR3 consists of 13 residues. V shed 4 bases and J 3 bases; nucleotides not matched to a gene: 2. CDR3: CASSWREKETQYF. The CDR3 nucleotides read TGTGCCAGCAGTTGGCGGGAGAAAGAGACCCAGTACTTC.

The chain combines TRBV27 with TRBJ2-3; 11 bases fit TRBD2. The germline V gene has CDR1 MNHEY and CDR2 SMNVEV (reference sequence). The ends lost 0 bases at V and 6 bases at J; junction bases unmatched: 8. The CDR3 extends over 17 amino acids. Here the CDR3 DNA reads TGTGCCAGCAGTTTATCAGGTCTAGCGGGAGGAAGGGATACGCAGTATTTT. Residues: CASSLSGLAGGRDTQYF.

This chain's CDR3 is CASSQGVSSGRYTGELFF. In nucleotides, the CDR3 is TGTGCCAGCAGCCAAGGCGTGTCTAGCGGGAGGTACACCGGGGAGCTGTTTTTT. The chain has TRBV3-1 (or the pseudogene TRBV3-2) and TRBJ2-2, with 11 nucleotides matching TRBD2. Germline lookup yields CDR1 LGHDT and CDR2 YNNKEL (reference sequence). The length of the CDR3 is 18 residues. The J segment lost 3 bases and the V segment lost 1 base, leaving 7 bases of the junction unmatched.

The J gene is TRBJ1-3, the V gene TRBV4-1, with 7 bases fitting TRBD1. Germline assignment: CDR1 MGHRA and CDR2 YSYEKL. The CDR3 has 18 amino acids. J was trimmed by 3 bases and V by 1 base; bases with no gene match: 12. The CDR3 region has the DNA TGCGCCAGCAGCCAAGGATGGCCGACAGGGCGGCTTGGAAACACCATATATTTT. Amino acid sequence: CASSQGWPTGRLGNTIYF.

The V call is TRBV7-9, the J call TRBJ1-6; weak D call: TRBD1 (5 bases). The CDR3 contains 15 residues. V lost 5 bases to trimming and J lost 4 bases, with 12 bases between them. The germline V gene has CDR1 SEHNR and CDR2 FQNEAQ (reference sequence). The CDR3 DNA reads as TGTGCCAGCAGCCCAGGGCGAACTTATAATTCACCCCTCCACTTT. Its translation is CASSPGRTYNSPLHF.

The V and J genes are TRBV7-9 and TRBJ2-1; D is possibly TRBD2 (5 bases). Germline CDR1 reads SEHNR; CDR2 reads FQNEAQ (reference sequence). The V end was cut by 7 bases, the J end by 0 bases, with 13 bases between. The CDR3 length is 15 residues. The CDR3 coding sequence is TGTGCCAGCACCAAAATACTAGACTCCTACAATGAGCAGTTCTTC. This translates into CASTKILDSYNEQFF.

CDR3 sequence: CASSISSSTGGAGYEQYF. The CDR3 DNA reads TGCGCCAGCAGCATCAGCTCATCGACAGGGGGGGCAGGCTACGAGCAGTACTTC. The rearrangement uses TRBV5-1 and TRBJ2-7; 9 nucleotides match TRBD1. This CDR3 contains 18 residues. Germline trimming cut 4 bases from V and 3 bases from J; bases unmatched to any gene: 17. Germline CDR1 and CDR2: SGHRS and YFSETQ.

This chain uses TRBV3-1 (or the pseudogene TRBV3-2) with TRBJ2-2, with 9 bases identical to TRBD1. CDR3 length: 18 residues. The V and J ends lost 3 bases and 3 bases, in that order; junction bases with no gene match: 11. From germline, CDR1 is LGHDT and CDR2 YNNKEL (reference sequence). As DNA, the CDR3 is TGTGCCAGCAGCCAGGCTCGGACAGGGGTTACTTACACCGGGGAGCTGTTTTTT. This encodes CASSQARTGVTYTGELFF.